This TCR beta chain was found in a study of PD-L1 blockade in urothelial cancer. Study-wide context: Per blood sample, T cells had a median of around 140,000. General study points: Below-median TCR clonality that was measured in pretreatment blood predicted better survival.

J lost 9 bases, V lost 6 bases, and 11 bases had no gene match. In germline, CDR1 is KGHSH, CDR2 LQKENI. The CDR3 is made up of 16 amino acids. Time point indicated: peripheral blood 6 weeks after treatment start. Comment on this clone: Its specificity is not known.

Clones were sequenced by immunoSEQ multiplex PCR, and TCRdb holds only the in-frame ones, with some missing. The sample has about 45,000 clones, around four fifths seen once. The receptor comes from a man in his 60s with urothelial cancer. Sequenced here: PBMCs, sampled around atezolizumab (anti-PD-L1) treatment. The chain joins TRBV18 to TRBJ2-1; 13 bases are shared with TRBD2. This CDR3 reads CASSLGLAGAGGEQFF. CDR3 coding DNA: TGTGCCAGCTCGTTAGGACTAGCGGGGGCAGGAGGTGAGCAGTTCTTC.